The entry below gives a single TCR beta chain sequence along with its context. The antigen is undetermined. Assay: immunoSEQ multiplex PCR; the TCRdb copy retains only in-frame clones and omits some. The profile shows 90,000 to 150,000 clones, about 91% of them singletons. These data belong to a study of Tregs in tolerant kidney transplant recipients. Study-level findings and limits: Biological reproducibility was not directly addressed in this study.

The V and J ends lost 10 bases and 5 bases, in that order; junction bases with no gene match: 11. Germline lookup yields CDR1 MNHEY and CDR2 SVGAGI. The CDR3 covers 14 residues. The sample taken for sequencing was CD4+ T cells from blood. This TCR came from a human donor in good health. The chain couples TRBV6-5 to TRBJ2-7; TRBD1 matches 10 bases. CDR3 sequence: CATRRGQGIHEQYF. CDR3 coding DNA: TGTGCCACTCGGAGGGGACAGGGGATCCACGAGCAGTACTTC.